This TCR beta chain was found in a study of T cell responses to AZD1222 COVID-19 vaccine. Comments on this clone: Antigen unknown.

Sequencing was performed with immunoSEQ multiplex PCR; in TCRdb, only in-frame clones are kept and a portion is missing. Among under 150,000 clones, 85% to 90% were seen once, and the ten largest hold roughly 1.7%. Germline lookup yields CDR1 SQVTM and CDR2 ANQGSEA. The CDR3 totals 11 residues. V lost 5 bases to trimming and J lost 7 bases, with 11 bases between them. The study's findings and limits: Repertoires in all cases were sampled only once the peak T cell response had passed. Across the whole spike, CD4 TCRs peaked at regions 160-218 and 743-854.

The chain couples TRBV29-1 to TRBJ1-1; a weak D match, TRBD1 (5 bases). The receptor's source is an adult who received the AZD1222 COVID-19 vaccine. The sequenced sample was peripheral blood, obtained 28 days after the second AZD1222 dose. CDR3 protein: CSVYDSNEAFF. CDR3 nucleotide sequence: TGCAGCGTTTACGACAGCAATGAAGCTTTCTTT.